This T cell receptor (beta chain) was sequenced in a study of CD4 T cells in relation to SARS-CoV-2 and coronaviruses. Study-level background: PBMCs were cultured with antigen for over 8 days before TCR beta sequencing. Convalescent donors were aged about 21 to 75, with median approximately 42 years.

CD4 enrichment then naive enrichment separated naive from memory CD4+ cells. Sorted naive or memory CD4+ cells met CEF peptides for 9 to 11 days. Measured with immunoSEQ multiplex PCR; TCRdb has only the in-frame clones, and not every one. The profile shows about 36,000 clones, roughly 83% of them singletons. This clone was found a few times. The antigen remains unidentified. Germline loops: CDR1 MDHEN, CDR2 SYDVKM. This CDR3 spans 14 amino acids. The V end lost 2 bases, the J end lost 0 bases, and 4 bases lay between the germline ends. Sequencing was carried out using naive CD4+ T cells from PBMCs, cultured in vitro. Subset indicated: naive CD4+ T cells isolated by negative enrichment. This sequence originates from an adult with COVID-19. The rearrangement links TRBV28 to TRBJ2-2; D remains ambiguous. This chain's CDR3 is CASSLNPNTGELFF. The CDR3 DNA reads as TGTGCCAGCAGTTTAAACCCGAACACCGGGGAGCTGTTTTTT.